These 19 T cell receptor beta chains originate from one sample sequenced in a study of regulatory T cells in long-lasting Graves disease. Time point in this sample: newly diagnosed GD, antithyroid drugs for less than 3 months. Generation of the TCR library employed RNA extracted from PBMCs. Assembly of TCR beta libraries relied on iRepertoire HTBI primers together with Arm-PCR of CDR3 regions. TCRdb recomputed calls from the multiplex PCR reads with MiXCR, one row per CDR3 protein. Of around 450,000 distinct CDR3 sequences listed, 15% are singletons. These records were also assigned to another study, of T cells in Graves' hyperthyroidism and ophthalmopathy.

The sample consisted of peripheral blood mononuclear cells (PBMCs), taken at new diagnosis, from a patient treated with antithyroid drugs. These TCRs come from a woman aged 25 to 39 with Graves disease.

There are a few counts of this clonotype. This chain uses TRBV19 with TRBJ1-5; TRBD1 agrees at 7 bases. Germline V gene data show CDR1 as LNHDA and CDR2 as SQIVND (reference sequence). The CDR3 runs to 17 residues. The J segment lost 5 bases and the V segment lost 5 bases, leaving 15 bases of the junction unmatched. Here the CDR3 DNA reads TGTGCCAGTAGTGATAACAGGGGTCCTCAGCTCGATCAGCCCCAGCATTTT. Translation gives CASSDNRGPQLDQPQHF.

The chain employs TRBV20-1 and TRBJ2-4; D gene uncertain. The CDR3 sequence is 15 residues long. CDR1 is DFQATT and CDR2 is SNEGSKA in the germline V gene (reference sequence). Trimming pared 3 bases from V and 3 bases from J, leaving 15 bases between. CDR3: CSARDPDLGKNIQYF. DNA of the CDR3: TGCAGTGCTAGGGACCCCGATCTGGGCAAAAACATTCAGTACTTC.

This clonotype was seen many times. The chain has TRBV6-1 and TRBJ1-1; 7 bases are a match to TRBD1. The CDR3 has 16 residues. V lost 2 bases and J lost 1; bases outside the gene matches: 7. Germline V gene lookup returns CDR1 MNHNS and CDR2 SASEGT. The CDR3 reads CASSEFDRAGNTEAFF. CDR3 nucleotide sequence: TGTGCCAGCAGTGAATTCGACAGGGCTGGGAACACTGAAGCTTTCTTT.

This clonotype was observed a handful of times. The genes are TRBV4-2 and TRBJ1-5, with D maybe TRBD1 (5 bases). The V gene's germline CDR1 is LGHNA and CDR2 YNFKEQ. The V end lost 1 base, the J end lost 2 bases, and 15 bases lay between the germline ends. This CDR3 spans 17 amino acids. CDR3 residues: CASSQAVVRGGNQPQHF. In DNA form, the CDR3 reads TGTGCCAGCAGCCAAGCAGTAGTAAGGGGAGGCAATCAGCCCCAGCATTTT.

Many counts were recorded for this clonotype. The rearrangement links TRBV30 to TRBJ2-2; D ambiguous. This CDR3 contains 13 residues. Trimming pared 0 bases from V and 6 bases from J, leaving 8 bases between. In germline, CDR1 is GTSNPN, CDR2 SVGIG (reference sequence). CDR3 protein: CAWSVNIAGELFF. The CDR3 DNA sequence: TGTGCCTGGAGTGTAAATATCGCCGGGGAGCTGTTTTTT.

This rearrangement joins TRBV20-1 to TRBJ1-2; 7 bases map to TRBD1. Looked up from germline, CDR1 is DFQATT and CDR2 is SNEGSKA (reference sequence). This CDR3 region has 14 residues. V lost 0 bases to trimming and J lost 4 bases; unmatched junction nucleotides: 5. In nucleotides, the CDR3 is TGCAGTGCTAGAGAAAGACAGGGTTCCTATGGCTACACCTTC. Protein product: CSARERQGSYGYTF.

Here the CDR3 DNA reads TGTGCCAGCAGAGGACAGGGTCGAGACGAGCAGTACTTC. This sequence encodes CASRGQGRDEQYF. The chain combines TRBV28 with TRBJ2-7; TRBD1 agrees at 8 bases. The CDR3 loop spans 13 amino acids. J was trimmed by 5 bases and V by 6 bases; bases with no gene match: 6. Per the germline V gene, CDR1 is MDHEN and CDR2 is SYDVKM.

Remarks on this clonotype: At one end the junction does not follow the germline gene, possibly because of a read error. The chain is built from TRBV4-1 and TRBJ1-5; the D is unclear. The CDR3 has 13 amino acids. In germline, CDR1 is MGHRA, CDR2 YSYEKL. The CDR3 sequence: CVSSQVSNQPQHF. The DNA for the CDR3 is TGCGTCAGCAGCCAAGTAAGCAATCAGCCCCAGCATTTT.

The rearrangement links TRBV20-1 to TRBJ2-7, with 11 nucleotides matching TRBD1. The CDR3 runs to 15 residues. V was clipped by 7 bases and J by 0 bases; unmatched bases: 8. Per germline, CDR1 DFQATT and CDR2 SNEGSKA (reference sequence). The CDR3 coding sequence is TGCAGTGTTAGCCCCGGGACAGGGGGCTCCTACGAGCAGTACTTC. This codes for CSVSPGTGGSYEQYF.

The J gene is TRBJ2-5, the V gene TRBV30, with D unclear. Near its end, the DNA agrees better with TRBJ2-1, so the J call may be wrong. The CDR3 is 12 amino acids. Germline V gives CDR1 GTSNPN, CDR2 SVGIG (reference sequence). CDR3 residues: CAWSQLYNEQFF. DNA of the CDR3: TGTGCCTGGAGTCAACTATACAATGAGCAGTTCTTC.

Only a few counts were recorded for this clonotype. The rearrangement joins TRBV24-1 to TRBJ1-2; D not resolved. Trimming left V 3 bases short and J 3 bases short, with 4 bases between. The CDR3 is 12 amino acids. CDR1 is KGHDR, CDR2 SFDVKD, per germline. The CDR3: CATSDSDYGYTF. In DNA form, the CDR3 reads TGTGCCACCAGTGATAGCGACTATGGCTACACCTTC.

This clonotype was picked up a small number of times. The chain carries TRBV10-3 and TRBJ1-2, with a tentative D call TRBD1 (5 bases). Germline values: CDR1 ENHRY, CDR2 SYGVKD. The CDR3 totals 15 residues. The ends were cut back, 4 bases at V and 4 bases at J, with 16 bases in the middle. The CDR3: CAISGGSMGGYGYTF. CDR3 DNA sequence: TGTGCCATCAGTGGGGGGTCGATGGGAGGCTATGGCTACACCTTC.

This clonotype has a count of ten or more. The chain links TRBV20-1 to TRBJ2-3, with 8 positions matching TRBD2. CDR1 and CDR2 (germline): DFQATT, SNEGSKA (reference sequence). J gave up 5 bases and V 3 bases, and 7 bases lay outside the gene matches. This CDR3 region has 14 residues. This chain's CDR3 is CSASPSGRKDTQYF. CDR3 bases: TGCAGTGCTAGCCCTAGCGGGCGTAAAGATACGCAGTATTTT.

This clonotype was seen many times. The rearrangement links TRBV27 to TRBJ2-2; D possibly matches TRBD1 or TRBD2 (6 bases each). The CDR3 runs 11 residues. V lost 7 bases to trimming and J lost 7 bases, with 7 bases between them. The germline gives CDR1 MNHEY, CDR2 SMNVEV (reference sequence). The DNA of the CDR3 is TGTGCCAGCAAGGGGGGCGGGGAGCTGTTTTTT. Protein: CASKGGGELFF.

This clonotype was counted at least ten times. The chain couples TRBV2 to TRBJ1-1, with no clear D. V was trimmed by 8 bases and J by 11 bases, leaving 18 bases between them. The CDR3 runs 12 residues. Germline assignment: CDR1 SNHLY and CDR2 FYNNEI. In nucleotides, the CDR3 is TGTGCCAGCTCCTTTTTGGGGAGTTCGGCTTTCTTT. Translation gives CASSFLGSSAFF. Based on the CDR3 plus reference TRBV2 and TRBJ1-1, the full variable domain is EPEVTQTPSHQVTQMGQEVILRCVPISNHLYFYWYRQILGQKVEFLVSFYNNEISEKSEIFDDQFSVERPDGSNFTLKIRSTKLEDSAMYFCASSFLGSSAFFGQGTRLTVV.

Many counts were recorded for this clonotype. The chain is built from TRBV10-2 and TRBJ2-7, with 12 nucleotides matching TRBD2. This CDR3 comprises 14 residues. Germline V gives CDR1 WSHSY, CDR2 SAAADI. V lost 3 bases and J lost 6; bases outside the gene matches: 3. CDR3 DNA: TGCGCCAGCAGTGATACTAGCGGGAGGACCGAGCAGTACTTC. It encodes CASSDTSGRTEQYF.

The chain recombines TRBV9 with TRBJ1-1; tentatively, D is TRBD1 (5 bases). Per the germline V gene, CDR1 is SGDLS and CDR2 is YYNGEE. V was pared by 0 bases and J by 0 bases, with 9 bases between. This CDR3 is 15 amino acids long. The CDR3 sequence is CASSVDGGMNTEAFF. CDR3 sequence (DNA): TGTGCCAGCAGCGTAGACGGGGGTATGAACACTGAAGCTTTCTTT.

On this clonotype: A much larger clone differs from this one at a single base, so this may be a read error. This chain links TRBV18 with TRBJ1-2; 7 bases match TRBD1. There are 15 residues in the CDR3. V was pared by 3 bases and J by 1 base, with 5 bases of the junction left unmatched. Germline V gene sequence: CDR1 KGHSH, CDR2 LQKENI. The CDR3 sequence: CASSPTGQFNYGYTF. Here the CDR3 DNA reads TGTGCCAGCTCACCGACGGGACAGTTTAACTATGGCTACACCTTC.

This clonotype was seen repeatedly, ten times or more. The V gene is TRBV5-1, the J gene TRBJ2-4; 8 nucleotides line up with TRBD2. Trimming cost V 1 base and J 4 bases; bases outside gene matches: 13. In germline, CDR1 is SGHRS, CDR2 YFSETQ. The CDR3 has 18 residues. In DNA form, the CDR3 reads TGCGCCAGCAGCTTGACGGGAGGGCCTTTAGATTATAAAAACATTCAGTACTTC. Protein product: CASSLTGGPLDYKNIQYF.